This passage covers 3 T cell receptor beta chains from one sample sequenced in a study of T cell repertoires in cytomegalovirus infection. Their recognized antigens are unknown. TCRdb passed the reads through MiXCR, listing each CDR3 protein once. This sample yields about 890,000 distinct CDR3 sequences, of which 30% to 40% are seen a single time; about an eighth belongs to the top ten. Specimen: cultured CD8+ T cells from PBMCs, collected from culture after CMV antigen stimulation. The receptor set was obtained from a human donor in good health (CMV status not recorded). Some clones in this sample may be carry-over from other donors' samples.

The rearrangement uses TRBV6-2 or TRBV6-3 and TRBJ1-4, with D hard to call. Germline assignment: CDR1 MNHEY and CDR2 SVGEGT. The V gene lost 6 bases and the J gene lost 10 bases, with 18 bases spanning the gap. The CDR3 extends over 14 amino acids. The DNA of the CDR3 is TGTGCCAGCAGACCGGACCGAGGGATCGTAAAACTGTTTTTT. Residues: CASRPDRGIVKLFF.

This sequence joins TRBV28 and TRBJ2-7, with 9 bases matching TRBD1. The germline V gene has CDR1 MDHEN and CDR2 SYDVKM. This CDR3 is built from 14 residues. The CDR3 protein is CTSSLRDRVYEQYV. The DNA for the CDR3 is TGTACCAGCAGCCTTCGGGACAGGGTCTACGAGCAGTACGTC.

This clonotype was seen a handful of times. This sequence joins TRBV28 and TRBJ1-1; 8 bases fit TRBD1. J lost 3 bases, V lost 7 bases, and 10 bases had no gene match. The CDR3 contains 15 residues. Germline loops: CDR1 MDHEN, CDR2 SYDVKM. This CDR3 reads CASNPTGAGDTEAFF. CDR3 nucleotides: TGTGCCAGCAACCCGACAGGGGCAGGGGACACTGAAGCTTTCTTT.